The T cell receptor beta chain under discussion was sequenced for a study of blood T cell repertoires in COVID-19. Study at large: The cDNA or gDNA used as material had been derived from T cells, B-cell-depleted T cells, or PBMCs.

V shed 4 bases and J shed 2 bases, with 21 bases lying between them. There are 17 residues in the CDR3. CDR1 and CDR2 from the germline V gene are SQVTM and ANQGSEA. In the source study's methods: For nucleated cells, counts were estimated from reference gene primer amplification. Data came from immunoSEQ multiplex PCR; TCRdb stores just in-frame clones and leaves some out. That table is the source of V, J and clone size, and D and trimming were worked out from the DNA. The sample carries a few hundred thousand clones, approximately 82% recorded once. This clone has a handful of counts. The clonotype comes from a man aged 30 to 45 who had recovered from COVID-19. Specimen: peripheral blood. The rearrangement joins TRBV29-1 to TRBJ2-1, with D perhaps matching TRBD2 (6 bases). CDR3 DNA: TGCAGCGTTGTCCCCCCAGGTGGCGGGGAGGCCTACAATGAGCAGTTCTTC. It translates to CSVVPPGGGEAYNEQFF.